A selection of T cell receptor beta chains follows, all from one sample in a study of blood T cell repertoires in COVID-19. Generated by immunoSEQ multiplex PCR, the TCRdb table keeps only in-frame clones and is missing some. The sample has roughly 8,500 clones, over 70% seen once. The sequenced material came from peripheral blood. Receptors originate from a man aged 65-85 years with active COVID-19. Each CDR3 is given with its conserved first and last residue. The D gene is left open where the match is weak. Some rows have no size entry. The others give once, few or many, or a class for an expanded clone.

abundance	j_gene	d_gene	v_gene	CDR3nt	CDR3aa
.	TRBJ2-1	TRBD1	TRBV7-2	TGTGCCAGCAGCTGGGGACAGGGGACTGGCAATGAGCAGTTCTTC	CASSWGQGTGNEQFF
.	TRBJ1-5	.	TRBV3-1/TRBV3-2	TGTGCCAGCAGCCAAGAGAGGCCCTCCTATAGCAATCAGCCCCAGCATTTT	CASSQERPSYSNQPQHF
.	TRBJ1-1	.	TRBV12-3/TRBV12-4	TGTGCCAGCAGGGGGGGAGGGTCCCATGAAGCTTTCTTT	CASRGGGSHEAFF
once	TRBJ1-2	.	TRBV5-5	TGTGCCAGCAGCTTGGGTGCGCAGGGCCTAAACTATGGCTACACCTTC	CASSLGAQGLNYGYTF
.	TRBJ2-5	.	TRBV27	TGTGCCAGCAGCCGGCTCGGGACCAGGGGCCAAGAGACCCAGTACTTC	CASSRLGTRGQETQYF
.	TRBJ1-3	TRBD1	TRBV29-1	TGCAGCGTCGCATTGGACAGGGTGTCTGGAAACACCATATATTTT	CSVALDRVSGNTIYF
.	TRBJ2-5	.	TRBV3-1/TRBV3-2	TGTGCCAGCAGCCAGACTAGTCTACAAGAGACCCAGTACTTC	CASSQTSLQETQYF
.	TRBJ1-1	TRBD1	TRBV5-1	TGCGCCAGCAGCCCGACAGGGGTACATCGCGACACTGAAGCTTTCTTT	CASSPTGVHRDTEAFF
.	TRBJ2-7	.	TRBV9	TGTGCCAGCAGCGTAGATGGCGGGGGCCTTCGCGAGCAGTACTTC	CASSVDGGGLREQYF
.	TRBJ2-7	.	TRBV6-6	TGTGCCAGCAGTTATCCCGAGGCGTCGAGCTCCTACGAGCAGTACTTC	CASSYPEASSSYEQYF
.	TRBJ1-4	TRBD1	TRBV28	TGTGCCAGCACTACAGGGGGCGGAAATGAAAAACTGTTTTTT	CASTTGGGNEKLFF
few	TRBJ1-6	.	TRBV27	TGTGCCAGCAGGAGCTCCTATAATTCACCCCTCCACTTT	CASRSSYNSPLHF
.	TRBJ2-1	.	TRBV6-1	TGTGCCAGCAGTGAATTAGGGGGTGAGCAGTTCTTC	CASSELGGEQFF
.	TRBJ2-3	.	TRBV10-2	TGCGCCAGCAAGAAGCGGCGCACAGATACGCAGTATTTT	CASKKRRTDTQYF
.	TRBJ2-1	.	TRBV1	TGCACCAGCAGCCGGCGGGAGTCCCGCAATGAGCAGTTCTTC	CTSSRRESRNEQFF
.	TRBJ2-4	TRBD2	TRBV19	TGTGCCAGTAGTAAAAATAGCGGGAGAACGGACATTCAGTACTTC	CASSKNSGRTDIQYF
.	TRBJ2-5	.	TRBV29-1	TGCAGCGTTGTGACGGAGTGGTACCAAGAGACCCAGTACTTC	CSVVTEWYQETQYF
.	TRBJ1-2	.	TRBV28	TGTGCCAGCAGTTTTAATTACCGGTCCGGCTACACCTTC	CASSFNYRSGYTF
.	TRBJ1-1	.	TRBV5-8	TGTGCCAGCAGCTCCGGGAGGGCGGGTGTTGGCGCTTTCTTT	CASSSGRAGVGAFF
.	TRBJ2-1	TRBD2	TRBV28	TGTGCCAGCAGTTTATTTTCTAGTCGGGGGAGGGGACTAGCAGCAAATGAGCAGTTCTTC	CASSLFSSRGRGLAANEQFF
.	TRBJ1-2	.	TRBV27	TGTGCCAGCAGCGCCCCAGGGTTTGGCTACACCTTC	CASSAPGFGYTF
few	TRBJ2-2	TRBD2	TRBV2	TGTGCCAGCAGCCGGACTAGCGGCAACACCGGGGAGCTGTTTTTT	CASSRTSGNTGELFF